This passage covers 9 T cell receptor beta chains from one sample sequenced in a study of blood T cells in healthy people across ages. Primers used in a second PCR of roughly 7 to 11 cycles were a sample-barcoded 5' primer and a J-beta primer mix. In TCRdb, the 5' RACE reads were re-called with MiXCR into one record per CDR3 protein. The sample includes more than 700,000 distinct CDR3 sequences, about half of them seen just once. The sequenced sample consisted of blood. All receptors derive from an elderly man in good health.

The V gene is TRBV6-2 or TRBV6-3, the J gene TRBJ2-7, with 10 bases identical to TRBD2. V shed 8 bases and J 6 bases; nucleotides not matched to a gene: 7. The CDR3 has 13 residues. From germline, CDR1 is MNHEY and CDR2 SVGEGT. In DNA form, the CDR3 reads TGTGCCAGCGGTATAGCGGGAGGACGCGAGCAGTACTTC. The encoded protein is CASGIAGGREQYF.

The chain employs TRBV7-2 and TRBJ2-2; maybe TRBD2 (6 bases). With 3 bases removed from V and 6 bases from J, the gap between germline ends came to 17 bases. CDR3 size: 16 residues. Germline V gene lookup returns CDR1 SGHTA and CDR2 FQGNSA. The CDR3 is CASSFMASVKAGELFF. For the CDR3, the DNA is TGTGCCAGCAGCTTCATGGCTAGCGTAAAGGCCGGGGAGCTGTTTTTT.

The chain joins TRBV7-2 to TRBJ2-7; possible D gene TRBD1, 6 bases. In germline, CDR1 is SGHTA, CDR2 FQGNSA. V lost 3 bases and J 7 bases, leaving 19 bases between the germline ends. The CDR3 has 15 residues. CDR3 loop: CASSFDRFSYNEQYF. The CDR3 DNA reads as TGTGCCAGCAGCTTCGACAGGTTTTCCTACAATGAGCAGTACTTC.

The chain carries TRBV3-1 and TRBJ2-5, with a possible D match to TRBD1 (6 bases). V lost 0 bases and J lost 6, with 14 bases in between. The germline gives CDR1 LGHDT, CDR2 YNNKEL (reference sequence). The CDR3 contains 15 residues. The CDR3 loop reads CASSQDGAGVKTQYF. In DNA, the CDR3 is TGTGCCAGCAGCCAAGATGGGGCAGGGGTCAAGACCCAGTACTTC.

This clonotype has just a few counts. The rearrangement joins TRBV29-1 to TRBJ2-7, with 10 bases fitting TRBD2. This CDR3 is 15 amino acids long. CDR1 SQVTM and CDR2 ANQGSEA come from the germline V gene. The V segment lost 4 bases and the J segment 1 base; nucleotides outside the gene matches: 7. CDR3 loop: CSVGGLAGASYEQYF. The CDR3 DNA reads as TGCAGCGTTGGAGGTCTAGCGGGAGCATCCTACGAGCAGTACTTC.

The J gene is TRBJ2-5, the V gene TRBV21-1; TRBD1, the table's D call, lacks a check against the DNA. TRBV21-1 is labeled a pseudogene. The CDR3 loop spans 13 amino acids. The CDR3 DNA sequence: TGTGCCAGGACGGGACGGAAACAAGAGACCCAGTACTTC. It translates to CARTGRKQETQYF.

As regards this clonotype: A junction boundary mismatches the germline segment, possibly from a read error. J is TRBJ2-4 and V is TRBV5-1; TRBD1 is a possible D gene (5 bases). Germline lookup yields CDR1 SGHRS and CDR2 YFSETQ. The CDR3 sequence is 15 residues long. The CDR3, as DNA: TGCGCCAGCAGATTGGGGCATTTGGATTCCTACGGGCAGTACTTC. Its protein product is CASRLGHLDSYGQYF.

In regard to this clonotype: With a much larger clone just one base away, this may be a read error. The chain uses TRBV29-1 and TRBJ2-1; no clear D gene. This CDR3 is 11 amino acids long. V was cut by 7 bases and J by 4 bases, with 8 bases left in between. CDR1 and CDR2 (germline): SQVTM, ANQGSEA. The CDR3 sequence: CSAWSYNEQFF. DNA for the CDR3: TGCAGCGCTTGGAGTTACAATGAGCAGTTCTTC.

This clonotype was picked up a small number of times. The chain couples TRBV27 to TRBJ1-2; 8 bases fit TRBD1. The CDR3 runs 13 residues. The V and J ends lost 5 bases and 8 bases, in that order; junction bases with no gene match: 7. Germline lookup yields CDR1 MNHEY and CDR2 SMNVEV (reference sequence). The DNA for the CDR3 is TGTGCCAGCAGTGTACAGGGGGGACGCGGCTACACCTTC. It is translated as CASSVQGGRGYTF.